One sample yielded the 5 T cell receptor beta chains listed below, sequenced in a study of T cell changes during pregnancy in multiple sclerosis. Profiled with immunoSEQ multiplex PCR; TCRdb holds only in-frame clones, not every one. The table shows 45,000 to 55,000 clones, with around 92% occurring only once. This sample comprised CD4+ T cells from peripheral blood mononuclear cells, obtained after pregnancy. These receptors were obtained from a female donor in good health, enrolled as a control in a pregnancy study.

The chain recombines TRBV7-8 with TRBJ1-2; the match to TRBD1 covers 9 bases. CDR3 length: 16 amino acids. Trimming removed 1 base from V and 8 bases from J; junction bases left unmatched: 11. Germline V lookup: CDR1 SGHVS, CDR2 FQNEAQ. DNA of the CDR3: TGTGCCAGCAGCTTAGGCCCGGGACAGGGAAGGAAGGGCTACACCTTC. Translated, it gives CASSLGPGQGRKGYTF.

Here the CDR3 reads CASSQDRAASGGAPYEQYF. The CDR3 region has the DNA TGCGCCAGCAGCCAAGATCGTGCGGCTAGCGGGGGGGCCCCCTACGAGCAGTACTTC. The genes are TRBV4-3 and TRBJ2-7, with 12 bases identical to TRBD2. The CDR3 spans 19 residues. Germline trimming cut 0 bases from V and 2 bases from J; bases unmatched to any gene: 11. CDR1 is LGHNA, CDR2 YSLEER, per germline.

This clone showed up just a few times. J is TRBJ2-7 and V is TRBV4-1, with D tentatively TRBD2 (6 bases). The V gene's germline CDR1 is MGHRA and CDR2 YSYEKL. Trimming took off 3 bases at V and 5 bases at J, with 14 bases between the two ends. CDR3 size: 14 residues. The CDR3 DNA reads TGCGCCAGCAGCCACTCAACCGGGAGCCACGAGCAGTACTTC. Translating it yields CASSHSTGSHEQYF.

CDR3 protein: CASSPRDRPYEQYF. Written as DNA, the CDR3 is TGTGCCAGCAGCCCCCGGGACAGACCCTACGAGCAGTACTTC. The chain links TRBV4-2 to TRBJ2-7; 7 bases align to TRBD1. Germline-derived CDR1 and CDR2 are LGHNA and YNFKEQ. Trimming at V came to 4 bases and at J to 2 bases, leaving 5 bases not matched to a gene. This CDR3 is built from 14 residues.

The V and J genes are TRBV18 and TRBJ2-5, with 8 bases lining up with TRBD2. The junction had 8 bases not matched to a gene; V was cut back by 4 bases and J by 4 bases. The CDR3 extends over 15 amino acids. CDR1 and CDR2 from the germline V gene are KGHSH and LQKENI. CDR3 in amino acids: CASSLDGGAGETQYF. CDR3 bases: TGTGCCAGCTCACTCGACGGGGGGGCCGGAGAGACCCAGTACTTC.